The next 10 T cell receptor beta chains were all read from a single sample in a study of control samples from healthy donors and cancer patients. The assay was immunoSEQ multiplex PCR, and TCRdb's table has in-frame clones only and misses some. Its clone listing holds about 210,000 clones. Source material: blood. Receptors originate from a woman in her twenties or thirties in good health.

The J gene is TRBJ1-2, the V gene TRBV5-1; D gene ambiguous. In germline, CDR1 is SGHRS, CDR2 YFSETQ. With 2 bases removed from V and 6 bases from J, the gap between germline ends came to 8 bases. The CDR3 totals 12 residues. CDR3 bases: TGCGCCAGCAGCTTCTCTAGTGATGGCTACACCTTC. It translates to CASSFSSDGYTF.

The chain carries TRBV6-2 or TRBV6-3 and TRBJ2-5, with 13 bases that match TRBD2. Trimming removed 2 bases from V and 1 base from J; junction bases left unmatched: 4. CDR1 and CDR2 from the germline V gene are MNHEY and SVGEGT. This CDR3 is 17 amino acids long. The chain's CDR3 is CASSYPRLAGGQETQYF. The CDR3 DNA reads TGTGCCAGCAGTTACCCCCGACTAGCGGGGGGCCAAGAGACCCAGTACTTC.

This chain joins TRBV7-9 and TRBJ1-6, with TRBD1 matching 11 bases. The CDR3 has 15 residues. Germline trimming cut 5 bases from V and 8 bases from J; bases unmatched to any gene: 5. The germline CDR1 and CDR2 sequences are SEHNR and FQNEAQ (reference sequence). The CDR3 DNA sequence: TGTGCCAGCAGCCCGAGGACAGGGGGCGATTCACCCCTCCACTTT. This translates into CASSPRTGGDSPLHF.

The chain recombines TRBV5-1 with TRBJ2-4; D perhaps matches TRBD1 (5 bases). The germline CDR1 and CDR2 sequences are SGHRS and YFSETQ. This CDR3 is built from 16 residues. V was shortened by 1 base and J by 3 bases, with 14 bases between the two germline ends. The chain's CDR3 is CASSLIFRQGKNIQYF. The CDR3 nucleotides are TGCGCCAGCAGCTTGATTTTTCGTCAGGGCAAAAACATTCAGTACTTC.

The CDR3 DNA sequence: TGTGCCAGCAGTGAAGAGGCCGGCAGGGGCACTGAAGCTTTCTTT. Its translation: CASSEEAGRGTEAFF. This chain uses TRBV2 with TRBJ1-1; D may be TRBD1 (6 bases). The CDR3 consists of 15 residues. The V gene lost 1 base and the J gene lost 4 bases, with 13 bases spanning the gap. The germline V gene encodes CDR1 SNHLY and CDR2 FYNNEI.

The V and J genes are TRBV28 and TRBJ1-5, with D unclear. Germline V gives CDR1 MDHEN, CDR2 SYDVKM. V lost 6 bases and J lost 2, with 11 bases in between. The CDR3 extends over 14 amino acids. The chain's CDR3 is CASSPRRGNQPQHF. Written as DNA, the CDR3 is TGTGCCAGCAGCCCGCGACGGGGCAATCAGCCCCAGCATTTT.

This sequence joins TRBV4-2 and TRBJ1-3, with no clear D. This CDR3 has 17 residues. Germline V gene lookup returns CDR1 LGHNA and CDR2 YNFKEQ. Trimming removed 3 bases from V and 0 bases from J, with 15 bases in between. This chain's CDR3 is CASSHGEADDSGNTIYF. In DNA form, the CDR3 reads TGTGCCAGCAGCCACGGTGAGGCAGACGACTCTGGAAACACCATATATTTT.

This chain joins TRBV7-9 and TRBJ2-1; D is perhaps TRBD2 (5 bases). The CDR3 has 16 amino acids. V dropped 5 bases and J dropped 4 bases, with 18 bases sitting between them. The germline gives CDR1 SEHNR, CDR2 FQNEAQ (reference sequence). CDR3 sequence: CASSKRTGRRYNEQFF. CDR3 bases: TGTGCCAGCAGCAAACGGACTGGACGAAGATACAATGAGCAGTTCTTC.

The chain recombines TRBV4-1 with TRBJ1-2; 8 bases are shared with TRBD1. This CDR3 comprises 17 residues. Trimming at V came to 1 base and at J to 0 bases, leaving 7 bases not matched to a gene. Germline V gene data show CDR1 as MGHRA and CDR2 as YSYEKL. The CDR3 nucleotides read TGCGCCAGCAGCCAAGTTCCAGGGGGCGAAGCTAACTATGGCTACACCTTC. It encodes CASSQVPGGEANYGYTF.

This rearrangement joins TRBV18 to TRBJ1-2, with 8 bases that match TRBD1. The CDR3 is 15 amino acids. The V and J ends lost 3 bases and 0 bases, in that order; junction bases with no gene match: 3. In germline, CDR1 is KGHSH, CDR2 LQKENI. The CDR3 loop reads CASSPETGANYGYTF. The CDR3 DNA follows: TGTGCCAGCTCACCCGAGACAGGGGCTAACTATGGCTACACCTTC.